Listed below are T cell receptor beta chains from one sample, sequenced in a study of blood T cell repertoires in COVID-19. Data came from immunoSEQ multiplex PCR; TCRdb stores just in-frame clones and leaves some out. The sample includes 300,000 to 450,000 clones, roughly nine tenths of them seen just once. Sequences were obtained from PBMCs or T cells enriched from blood (not recorded which). The receptors come from a man younger than 35 who had recovered from COVID-19. CDR3s include the opening cysteine and the closing phenylalanine or tryptophan. The D gene is left open where the match is weak. The listing skips clone size in some rows; elsewhere it reads once, few, many or a size class.

clone_size j_call d_call v_call cdr3_aa cdr3_nt
- TRBJ2-5 - TRBV5-1 CASSLYIQETQYF TGCGCCAGCAGCTTATACATCCAAGAGACCCAGTACTTC
once TRBJ1-5 - TRBV7-9 CASSLGQSNQPQHF TGTGCCAGCAGCCTGGGGCAGAGCAATCAGCCCCAGCATTTT
- TRBJ2-4 TRBD1 TRBV10-3 CAISESNPRTGENIQYF TGTGCCATCAGTGAGTCGAATCCCCGGACAGGGGAAAACATTCAGTACTTC
- TRBJ2-1 - TRBV9 CASSAQSPGGYTEQFF TGTGCCAGCAGCGCGCAAAGTCCGGGGGGCTACACTGAGCAGTTCTTC
- TRBJ1-2 TRBD1 TRBV5-5 CASSLGFSADRRDYGYTF TGTGCCAGCAGCTTGGGTTTTTCAGCGGACAGGCGCGACTATGGCTACACCTTC
- TRBJ2-1 TRBD2 TRBV24-1 CATSFPGTSGSEQFF TGTGCCACCAGTTTCCCCGGGACTAGCGGGAGTGAGCAGTTCTTC
few TRBJ2-7 - TRBV10-3 CAISESPRDGYEQYF TGTGCCATCAGTGAGTCCCCGCGGGACGGATACGAGCAGTACTTC
few TRBJ1-6 TRBD1 TRBV3-1/TRBV3-2 CASSQGGTGASSYNSPLHF TGTGCCAGCAGCCAAGGGGGGACAGGGGCGAGCTCCTATAATTCACCCCTCCACTTT
- TRBJ2-7 - TRBV21-1 CASNGGELGSYEQYF TGTGCCAGCAATGGTGGGGAGCTGGGGTCCTACGAGCAGTACTTC
- TRBJ1-1 - TRBV7-2 CASSLDGVNTEAFF TGTGCCAGCAGCTTAGACGGGGTGAACACTGAAGCTTTCTTT
- TRBJ1-6 - TRBV7-9 CASSGRASPLHF TGTGCCAGCAGCGGGCGGGCTTCACCCCTCCACTTT
- TRBJ1-4 - TRBV5-5 CASSLIEQGRKLFF TGTGCCAGCAGCTTGATTGAGCAGGGGAGAAAACTGTTTTTT
- TRBJ1-4 TRBD1 TRBV6-2/TRBV6-3 CASSSGQANEKLFF TGTGCCAGCAGTTCGGGACAGGCAAATGAAAAACTGTTTTTT
- TRBJ1-6 - TRBV3-1/TRBV3-2 CASSQGLSPLHF TGTGCCAGCAGCCAAGGACTCTCGCCCCTCCACTTT
- TRBJ1-5 TRBD1 TRBV6-5 CASSPGQGFQPQHF TGTGCCAGCAGCCCGGGACAGGGGTTTCAGCCCCAGCATTTT
once TRBJ2-5 - TRBV11-2 CASSLGSGFQETQYF TGTGCCAGCAGCTTAGGGTCCGGGTTCCAAGAGACCCAGTACTTC
- TRBJ2-3 TRBD2 TRBV5-4 CASSSRLAGTDTQYF TGTGCCAGCAGCAGTCGACTAGCGGGCACAGATACGCAGTATTTT
once TRBJ1-2 TRBD1 TRBV5-5 CASSSAQGASYGYTF TGTGCCAGCAGCTCGGCCCAGGGGGCTAGCTATGGCTACACCTTC
- TRBJ1-1 - TRBV2 CASSVQRRNTEAFF TGTGCCAGCAGTGTCCAGCGAAGGAACACTGAAGCTTTCTTT
- TRBJ2-1 TRBD2 TRBV14 CASSDRSGGAYNEQFF TGTGCCAGCAGCGATCGTAGCGGGGGGGCTTACAATGAGCAGTTCTTC
- TRBJ1-5 - TRBV15 CATSSIQGQPQHF TGTGCCACCAGCAGTATACAGGGTCAGCCCCAGCATTTT
- TRBJ1-2 - TRBV7-9 CASSAMGGPNYGYTF TGTGCCAGCAGCGCGATGGGGGGTCCTAACTATGGCTACACCTTC
- TRBJ2-7 - TRBV28 CASSSPRGGQTSYEQYF TGTGCCAGCAGTTCCCCGAGGGGGGGGCAGACATCCTACGAGCAGTACTTC
- TRBJ1-3 - TRBV19 CASSIAGPGNTIYF TGTGCCAGTAGTATAGCAGGTCCTGGAAACACCATATATTTT
- TRBJ2-3 TRBD1 TRBV24-1 CATSDSGQGQGADTQYF TGTGCCACCAGTGATTCCGGACAGGGACAGGGGGCGGATACGCAGTATTTT
- TRBJ1-6 - TRBV9 CASRAAGKDSPLHF TGTGCCAGCAGAGCTGCAGGGAAAGATTCACCCCTCCACTTT
once TRBJ1-5 - TRBV19 CASSISEGRPSNQPQHF TGTGCCAGTAGTATAAGTGAGGGCAGACCCAGCAATCAGCCCCAGCATTTT
- TRBJ1-4 - TRBV9 CASSGPGEKLFF TGTGCCAGCAGCGGACCCGGGGAAAAACTGTTTTTT
- TRBJ2-7 TRBD1 TRBV2 CASSGARGRDRSYEQYF TGTGCCAGCAGTGGAGCTCGGGGCCGGGACAGGTCCTACGAGCAGTACTTC
- TRBJ1-5 TRBD1 TRBV7-2 CASSSQGGRINQPQHF TGTGCCAGCAGCTCACAGGGGGGGCGGATTAATCAGCCCCAGCATTTT
- TRBJ2-5 TRBD1 TRBV3-1/TRBV3-2 CASSQIRFGTGKETQYF TGTGCCAGCAGCCAGATAAGGTTCGGGACAGGTAAAGAGACCCAGTACTTC
- TRBJ1-1 - TRBV11-3 CASSVMPSTEAFF TGTGCCAGCAGCGTGATGCCGAGCACTGAAGCTTTCTTT
- TRBJ2-7 TRBD2 TRBV5-8 CASALPGVAGQEQYF TGTGCCAGCGCTCTCCCGGGGGTAGCGGGACAAGAGCAGTACTTC
- TRBJ1-1 - TRBV3-1/TRBV3-2 CASSQEVPGRSEAFF TGTGCCAGCAGCCAAGAGGTGCCAGGGAGGTCTGAAGCTTTCTTT
few TRBJ2-1 - TRBV7-5 CVRSSPARGLAGGLNSDEQFF TGTGTCAGAAGCTCGCCTGCCCGAGGACTAGCGGGGGGTCTAAATAGCGATGAGCAGTTCTTC
once TRBJ1-5 - TRBV4-1 CASSQGLNQPQHF TGCGCCAGCAGCCAAGGTCTCAATCAGCCCCAGCATTTT
- TRBJ1-4 - TRBV11-3 CASSLGSQGTANEKLFF TGTGCCAGCAGCTTAGGGTCCCAGGGTACGGCTAATGAAAAACTGTTTTTT
- TRBJ2-3 - TRBV5-4 CASSLQGGDTQYF TGTGCCAGCAGTCTGCAGGGGGGCGATACGCAGTATTTT
- TRBJ1-4 TRBD1 TRBV19 CATLPGQGNEKLFF TGTGCCACTTTACCGGGACAGGGGAATGAAAAACTGTTTTTT
- TRBJ2-3 - TRBV5-1 CASSFSGASTDTQYF TGCGCCAGCAGCTTCAGCGGAGCTAGCACAGATACGCAGTATTTT
- TRBJ1-1 - TRBV2 CASTIQGGGTEAFF TGTGCCAGCACAATCCAAGGTGGAGGCACTGAAGCTTTCTTT
- TRBJ2-3 - TRBV19 CASKRDNTDTQYF TGTGCCAGTAAACGGGACAACACAGATACGCAGTATTTT
- TRBJ2-1 TRBD2 TRBV7-9 CASSLAGGANEQFF TGTGCCAGCAGCTTAGCGGGAGGGGCCAATGAGCAGTTCTTC
- TRBJ1-3 TRBD1 TRBV6-5 CASADRQGSRTIYF TGTGCCAGCGCCGACCGACAGGGATCGAGGACCATATATTTT
- TRBJ1-6 - TRBV6-1 CASSAWAGSYNSPLHF TGTGCCAGCAGTGCTTGGGCAGGGTCCTATAATTCACCCCTCCACTTT
- TRBJ1-2 - TRBV5-1 CASSLDEGLSYGYTF TGCGCCAGCAGCTTGGATGAGGGACTCTCCTATGGCTACACCTTC
- TRBJ2-1 - TRBV27 CASSLGQGMFNEQFF TGTGCCAGCAGTTTAGGTCAGGGGATGTTCAATGAGCAGTTCTTC
many TRBJ1-4 TRBD1 TRBV30 CAWSVRDRPPTNEKLFLELFF TGTGCCTGGAGTGTAAGGGACAGGCCCCCAACTAATGAAAAACTGTTTTTGGAACTGTTTTTT
- TRBJ1-1 - TRBV5-1 CASSFRDNPANTEAFF TGCGCCAGCAGCTTCCGGGACAACCCCGCCAACACTGAAGCTTTCTTT
- TRBJ2-5 - TRBV7-3 CASSLRRGGTQYF TGTGCCAGCAGCTTAAGGAGGGGTGGAACCCAGTACTTC
- TRBJ2-1 - TRBV3-1/TRBV3-2 CASSHKLQGRNEQFF TGTGCCAGCAGTCATAAACTACAGGGTCGGAATGAGCAGTTCTTC
- TRBJ2-6 - TRBV18 CASSPREGRVSGANVLTF TGTGCCAGCTCACCGCGTGAGGGTAGGGTCTCTGGGGCCAACGTCCTGACTTTC
- TRBJ1-6 - TRBV30 CAWFPRGSPLHF TGTGCCTGGTTTCCCAGGGGATCACCCCTCCACTTT
- TRBJ1-5 TRBD1 TRBV7-9 CASSSPQGIETQHF TGTGCCAGCAGCTCCCCACAGGGGATAGAGACCCAGCATTTT